This is a list of T cell receptor beta chains from one sample in a study of blood T cell repertoires in COVID-19. Some clones are missing from TCRdb's copy, which holds only in-frame ones; the method was immunoSEQ multiplex PCR. The sample has over 150,000 clones; approximately 83% are singletons. Source material: peripheral blood. These receptors were taken from a woman older than 75 with active or convalescent COVID-19. CDR3s include the opening cysteine and the closing phenylalanine or tryptophan. Fields, in order: CDR3 DNA, CDR3 protein, V gene, D gene, clone size, J gene. The D gene is left open where the match is weak. Size values are once, few and many counts, or a class for expanded clones, and some rows have none.

TGTGCCAGCAGCTTAACCGGGACTAGCGGATACAATGAGCAGTTCTTC | CASSLTGTSGYNEQFF | TRBV11-2 | TRBD2 | - | TRBJ2-1
TGTGCCAGCAGTTTCTCTTTTAGCGGGGGCGCGGTTGAAGCTTTCTTT | CASSFSFSGGAVEAFF | TRBV27 | - | - | TRBJ1-1
TGTGCCTGGAGCCTAACCGGGACAGGTTCATCGTCAGTAAGGAATTCACCCCTCCACTTT | CAWSLTGTGSSSVRNSPLHF | TRBV30 | TRBD1 | - | TRBJ1-6
TGCGCCGGGACTCCTCGTCTTTTTTTCTACAATGAGCAGTTCTTC | CAGTPRLFFYNEQFF | TRBV10-1 | - | - | TRBJ2-1
TGTGCCAGCAGTTCCACTGACGGGAGTATTCAGTACTTC | CASSSTDGSIQYF | TRBV11-3 | - | - | TRBJ2-4
TGCGCCAGCAGCTCCAGCGGGGAGACCCAGTACTTC | CASSSSGETQYF | TRBV5-1 | - | - | TRBJ2-5
TGTGCCAGCAGCCTCCGGGACAGGGGGAGCAGATCTTCTAACACTGAAGCTTTCTTT | CASSLRDRGSRSSNTEAFF | TRBV3-1/TRBV3-2 | TRBD1 | once | TRBJ1-1
TGTGCCAGCAGGGGAGAAGGGTCTGCTAACTATGGCTACACCTTC | CASRGEGSANYGYTF | TRBV7-9 | - | - | TRBJ1-2
TGCGCCAGCAGCCAGTCAGGAGGAGAATCAAACTATGGCTACACCTTC | CASSQSGGESNYGYTF | TRBV4-1 | - | - | TRBJ1-2
TGTGCCAGCTCACAACGGACTAGCCAGGGCGATGAGCAGTTCTTC | CASSQRTSQGDEQFF | TRBV18 | TRBD2 | once | TRBJ2-1
TGTGCCAGCAGTTCCCGGAAGGCGGGGGGCGGGTACAATGAGCAGTTCTTC | CASSSRKAGGGYNEQFF | TRBV27 | TRBD2 | once | TRBJ2-1
TGTGCCATCAGTAAATCTAGCGGGGGAGACACCGGGGAGCTGTTTTTT | CAISKSSGGDTGELFF | TRBV10-3 | TRBD2 | - | TRBJ2-2
TGTGCCAGCAGCTTGAAAAAGGGGGAGACTGAAGCTTTCTTT | CASSLKKGETEAFF | TRBV5-4 | - | - | TRBJ1-1
TGTGCCAGCAGTTACCCGCGCGGGGGGAACACCGGGGAGCTGTTTTTT | CASSYPRGGNTGELFF | TRBV6-5 | TRBD2 | - | TRBJ2-2
TGCGCCAGCAGCCTCGACAGGACCTATGGCTACACCTTC | CASSLDRTYGYTF | TRBV4-3 | - | once | TRBJ1-2
TGTGCCAGCAGCTTAACGACAGGGGCCGTTTCACCCCTCCACTTT | CASSLTTGAVSPLHF | TRBV7-2 | TRBD1 | - | TRBJ1-6